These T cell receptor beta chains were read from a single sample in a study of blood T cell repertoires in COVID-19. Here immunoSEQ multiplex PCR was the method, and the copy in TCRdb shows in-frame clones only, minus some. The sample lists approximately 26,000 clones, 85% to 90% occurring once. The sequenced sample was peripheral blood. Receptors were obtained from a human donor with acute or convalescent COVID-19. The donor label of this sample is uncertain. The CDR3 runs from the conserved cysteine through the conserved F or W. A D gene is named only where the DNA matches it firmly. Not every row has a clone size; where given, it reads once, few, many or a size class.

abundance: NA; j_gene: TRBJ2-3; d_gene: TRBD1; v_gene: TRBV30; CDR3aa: CAWSAGTGVSDTQYF; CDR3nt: TGTGCCTGGAGTGCCGGGACAGGGGTTTCAGATACGCAGTATTTT
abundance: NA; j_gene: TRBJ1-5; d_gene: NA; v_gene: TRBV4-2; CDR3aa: CASSQGAGSNQPQHF; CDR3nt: TGTGCCAGCAGCCAAGGTGCGGGTAGCAATCAGCCCCAGCATTTT
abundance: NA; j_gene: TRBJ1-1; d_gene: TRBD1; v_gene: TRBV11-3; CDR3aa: CASSEGQGAAEAFF; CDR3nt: TGTGCCAGCAGCGAAGGACAGGGGGCTGCTGAAGCTTTCTTT
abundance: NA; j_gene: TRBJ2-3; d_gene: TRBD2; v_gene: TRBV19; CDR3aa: CASSLYPRRLAGVVDTQYF; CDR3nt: TGTGCCAGTAGTCTATATCCGCGTAGACTAGCGGGAGTGGTAGATACGCAGTATTTT
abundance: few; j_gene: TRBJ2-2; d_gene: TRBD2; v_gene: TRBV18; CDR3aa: CASSPASGRSGELFF; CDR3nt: TGTGCCAGCTCACCAGCGAGCGGGAGGTCCGGGGAGCTGTTTTTT
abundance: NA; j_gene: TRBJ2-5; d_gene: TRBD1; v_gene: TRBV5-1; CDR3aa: CASSSGTGEGETQYF; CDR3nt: TGCGCCAGCAGCTCCGGGACAGGGGAGGGGGAGACCCAGTACTTC
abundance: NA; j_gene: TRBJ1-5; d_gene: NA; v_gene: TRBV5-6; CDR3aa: CASSLFGRGAVQPQHF; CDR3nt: TGTGCCAGCAGCTTATTTGGGCGGGGGGCGGTTCAGCCCCAGCATTTT
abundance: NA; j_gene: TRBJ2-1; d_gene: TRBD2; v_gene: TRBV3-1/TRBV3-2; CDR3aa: CASSQDLAGHNEQFF; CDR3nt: TGTGCCAGCAGCCAAGATCTAGCGGGACACAATGAGCAGTTCTTC
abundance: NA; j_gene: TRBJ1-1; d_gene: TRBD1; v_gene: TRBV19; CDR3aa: CASSTLGQGKDSVRYSTEAFF; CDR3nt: TGTGCCAGTAGTACCCTCGGACAGGGGAAGGATTCGGTGAGGTACAGTACTGAAGCTTTCTTT
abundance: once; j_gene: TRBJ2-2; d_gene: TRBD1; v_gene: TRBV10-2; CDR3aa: CASRSRDRGGTGELFF; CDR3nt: TGCGCCAGCAGGTCCCGGGACAGGGGGGGCACCGGGGAGCTGTTTTTT
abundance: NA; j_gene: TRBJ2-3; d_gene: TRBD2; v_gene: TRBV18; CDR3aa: CASSPPLTSGEADTQYF; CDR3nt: TGTGCCAGCTCACCACCGTTGACTAGCGGGGAGGCAGATACGCAGTATTTT
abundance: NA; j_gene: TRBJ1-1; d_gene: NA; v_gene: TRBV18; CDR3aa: CASSPDGGGVTEAFF; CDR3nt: TGTGCCAGCTCACCGGATGGGGGCGGCGTAACTGAAGCTTTCTTT
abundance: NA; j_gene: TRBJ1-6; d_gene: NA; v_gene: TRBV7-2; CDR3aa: CASTPWGQSNSPLHF; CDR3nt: TGTGCCAGCACCCCATGGGGGCAGTCAAATTCACCCCTCCACTTT